The 4 T cell receptor beta chains in this list originate from one sample, sequenced in a study of shared clonotypes between healthy human individuals. TCRdb keeps only in-frame clones here, not all; method: immunoSEQ multiplex PCR. The sample contains more than 1.2 million clones, just under 99% of which appear only once. Sequenced input: naive CD4+ T cells sorted from blood. Subset given: CD45RA+ positively selected. These receptors originate from a man younger than 40 in good health.

This clone appeared a single time. The CDR3 loop is CASSYQGGRGYTF. The CDR3 nucleotides are TGTGCCAGCAGTTACCAAGGGGGGCGTGGCTACACCTTC. This chain uses TRBV28 with TRBJ1-2, with D perhaps matching TRBD1 (6 bases). Germline assignment: CDR1 MDHEN and CDR2 SYDVKM. The CDR3 spans 13 residues. V dropped 4 bases and J dropped 7 bases, with 13 bases sitting between them.

The rearrangement joins TRBV6-5 to TRBJ1-2; D is undetermined. V lost 8 bases, J lost 8 bases, and 15 bases lay in between. The CDR3 is made up of 12 amino acids. Germline V gene sequence: CDR1 MNHEY, CDR2 SVGAGI. The CDR3 region has the DNA TGTGCCAGCTTTGAGGGTGCGTGGGGCTACACCTTC. Its translation is CASFEGAWGYTF.

About this clone itself: The junction shows a germline mismatch at one end, possibly a read error. The genes are TRBV9 and TRBJ2-3, with no clear D. Germline CDR1 and CDR2: SGDLS and YYNGEE. There are 14 residues in the CDR3. The CDR3: CASSVAHSGDSQYF. CDR3 nucleotide sequence: TGTGCCAGCAGCGTAGCCCATTCCGGAGATTCGCAGTATTTT.

The V and J genes are TRBV5-1 and TRBJ2-5; tentatively, D is TRBD2 (6 bases). V was clipped by 0 bases and J by 0 bases, with 9 bases between them. The CDR3 runs 15 residues. The V gene's germline CDR1 is SGHRS and CDR2 YFSETQ. CDR3 coding DNA: TGCGCCAGCAGCTTGGCCGTAGCGGACCAAGAGACCCAGTACTTC. Translating gives CASSLAVADQETQYF. Variable domain in full (rest from reference TRBV5-1 and TRBJ2-5): KAGVTQTPRYLIKTRGQQVTLSCSPISGHRSVSWYQQTPGQGLQFLFEYFSETQRNKGNFPGRFSGRQFSNSRSEMNVSTLELGDSALYLCASSLAVADQETQYFGPGTRLLVL.